This T cell receptor (beta chain) was identified in a study of response to subunit inactivated influenza vaccine. The study, taken as a whole, reports: After each seasonal influenza vaccination, few new T cells are recruited, the authors suggested.

TCRdb called the RT-PCR reads again in MiXCR, with one record for every CDR3 protein. The data hold 500,000 to 600,000 distinct CDR3 sequences, with about 10% observed a single time. Only a few counts were recorded for this clonotype. The antigen is unknown. Trimming removed 3 bases at V and 5 bases at J, with 24 bases between. CDR3 length equals 18 residues. The germline CDR1 and CDR2 sequences are SGDLS and YYNGEE. This clonotype was obtained from a man over 45 who received an inactivated influenza vaccine. V is TRBV9 and J is TRBJ2-1; D is uncertain. The sample here was PBMCs from blood, taken on the day of vaccination. The CDR3, as DNA: TGTGCCAGCAGCGGTCACAGTATACTCGACCGGAAAAACAATGAGCAGTTCTTC. Its protein product is CASSGHSILDRKNNEQFF.